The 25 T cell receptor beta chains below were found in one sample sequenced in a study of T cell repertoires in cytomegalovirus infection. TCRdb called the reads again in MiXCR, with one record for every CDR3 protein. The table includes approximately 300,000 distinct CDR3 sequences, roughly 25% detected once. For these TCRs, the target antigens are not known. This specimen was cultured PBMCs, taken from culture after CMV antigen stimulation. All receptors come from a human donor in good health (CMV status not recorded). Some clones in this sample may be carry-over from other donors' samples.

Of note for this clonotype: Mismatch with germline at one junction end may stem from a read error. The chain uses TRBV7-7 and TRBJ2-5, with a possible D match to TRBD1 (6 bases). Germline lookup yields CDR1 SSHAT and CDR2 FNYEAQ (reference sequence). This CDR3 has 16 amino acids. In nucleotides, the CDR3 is TGTGCTAGCAGCTTAGGTCAGGACAGCTTACTCGAGACCCAGTACTTC. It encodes CASSLGQDSLLETQYF.

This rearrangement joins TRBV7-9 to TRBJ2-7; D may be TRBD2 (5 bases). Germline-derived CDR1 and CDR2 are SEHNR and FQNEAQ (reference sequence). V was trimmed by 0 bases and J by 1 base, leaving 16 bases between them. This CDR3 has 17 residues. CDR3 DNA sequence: TGTGCCAGCAGCTTAGCGGCTCGTGGGAGTCCTTCCTACGAGCAGTACTTC. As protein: CASSLAARGSPSYEQYF.

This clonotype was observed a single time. The CDR3 coding sequence is TGTGCCAGCAGCTTCCGGGACAGGGGGTTAATTGAGCAGTTCTTC. This translates into CASSFRDRGLIEQFF. The gene calls are TRBV7-6 and TRBJ2-1; TRBD1 agrees at 11 bases. The CDR3 length is 15 residues. Germline values: CDR1 SGHVS, CDR2 FNYEAQ. Germline trimming cut 3 bases from V and 9 bases from J; bases unmatched to any gene: 7.

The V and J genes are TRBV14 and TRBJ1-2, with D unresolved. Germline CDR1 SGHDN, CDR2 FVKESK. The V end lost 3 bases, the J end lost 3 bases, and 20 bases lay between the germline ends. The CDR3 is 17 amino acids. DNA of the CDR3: TGTGCCAGCAGCCACAAGTTCCTACAGTCGGCAGACTATGGCTACACCTTC. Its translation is CASSHKFLQSADYGYTF.

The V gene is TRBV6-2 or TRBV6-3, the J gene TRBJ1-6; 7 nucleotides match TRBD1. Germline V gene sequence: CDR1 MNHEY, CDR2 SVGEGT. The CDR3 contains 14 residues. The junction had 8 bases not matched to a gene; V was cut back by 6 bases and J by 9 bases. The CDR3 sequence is CASSSGQLSSPLHF. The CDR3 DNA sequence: TGTGCCAGCAGCTCGGGACAGTTAAGTTCACCCCTCCACTTT.

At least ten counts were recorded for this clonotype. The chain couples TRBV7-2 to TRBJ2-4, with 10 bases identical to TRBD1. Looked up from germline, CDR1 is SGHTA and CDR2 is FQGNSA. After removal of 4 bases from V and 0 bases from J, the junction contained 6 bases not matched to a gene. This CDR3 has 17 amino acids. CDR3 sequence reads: CASSSGTGDRAKNIQYF. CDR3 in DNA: TGTGCCAGCAGCTCCGGGACAGGGGACAGAGCCAAAAACATTCAGTACTTC.

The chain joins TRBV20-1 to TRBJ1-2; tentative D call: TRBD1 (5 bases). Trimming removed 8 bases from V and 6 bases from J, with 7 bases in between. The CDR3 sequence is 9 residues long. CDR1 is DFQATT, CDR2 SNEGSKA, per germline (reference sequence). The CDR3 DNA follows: TGCAGTCCCAGGGATGGCTACACCTTC. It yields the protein CSPRDGYTF.

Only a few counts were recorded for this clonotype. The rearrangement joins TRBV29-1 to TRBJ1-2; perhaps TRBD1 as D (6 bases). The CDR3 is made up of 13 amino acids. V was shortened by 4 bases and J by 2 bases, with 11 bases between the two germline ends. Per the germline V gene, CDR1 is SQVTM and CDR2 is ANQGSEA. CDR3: CSVGGGLNYGYTF. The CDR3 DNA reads TGCAGCGTTGGAGGGGGACTAAACTATGGCTACACCTTC.

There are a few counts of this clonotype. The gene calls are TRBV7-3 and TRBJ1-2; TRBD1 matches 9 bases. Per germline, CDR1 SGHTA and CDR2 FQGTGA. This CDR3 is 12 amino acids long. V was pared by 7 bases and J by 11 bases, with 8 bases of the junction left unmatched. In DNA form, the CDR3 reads TGTGCCAGCACCGACACAGGGGGCTGGTACACCTTC. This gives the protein CASTDTGGWYTF.

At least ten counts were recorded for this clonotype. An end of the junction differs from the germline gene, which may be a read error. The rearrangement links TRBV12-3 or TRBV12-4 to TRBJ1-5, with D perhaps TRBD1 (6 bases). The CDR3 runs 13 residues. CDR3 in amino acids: CASSLGGSQPQHF. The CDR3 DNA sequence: TGTGCCAGCAGCTTAGGGGGTTCGCAGCCCCAGCATTTT.

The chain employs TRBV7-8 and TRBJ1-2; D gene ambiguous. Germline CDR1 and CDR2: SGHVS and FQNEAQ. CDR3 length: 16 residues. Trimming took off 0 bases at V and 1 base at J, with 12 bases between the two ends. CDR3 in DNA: TGTGCCAGCAGCTTAGCGGGCGGAATATATAACTATGGCTACACCTTC. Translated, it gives CASSLAGGIYNYGYTF.

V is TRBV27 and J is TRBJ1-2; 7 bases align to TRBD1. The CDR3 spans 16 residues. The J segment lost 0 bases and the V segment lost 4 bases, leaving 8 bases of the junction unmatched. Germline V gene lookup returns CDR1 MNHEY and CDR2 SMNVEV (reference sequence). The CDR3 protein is CASSSGQDPANYGYTF. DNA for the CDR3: TGTGCCAGCAGTTCCGGACAGGATCCAGCTAACTATGGCTACACCTTC.

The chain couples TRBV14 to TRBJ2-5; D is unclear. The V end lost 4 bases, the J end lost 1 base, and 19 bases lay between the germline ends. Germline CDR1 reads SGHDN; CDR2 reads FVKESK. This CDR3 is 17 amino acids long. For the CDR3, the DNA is TGTGCCAGCAGCCCAAGGCAAGCTGTGGCGTCCCAAGAGACCCAGTACTTC. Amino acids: CASSPRQAVASQETQYF.

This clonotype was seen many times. Written as DNA, the CDR3 is TGTGCCAGCAGCCCCGGGACACTCGACCACGAGCAGTACGTC. As protein: CASSPGTLDHEQYV. The chain combines TRBV7-2 with TRBJ2-7; TRBD1 is a possible D gene (6 bases). The CDR3 totals 14 residues. Trimming shortened V by 5 bases and J by 5 bases, and 16 bases separated the two germline ends. CDR1 is SGHTA and CDR2 is FQGNSA in the germline V gene.

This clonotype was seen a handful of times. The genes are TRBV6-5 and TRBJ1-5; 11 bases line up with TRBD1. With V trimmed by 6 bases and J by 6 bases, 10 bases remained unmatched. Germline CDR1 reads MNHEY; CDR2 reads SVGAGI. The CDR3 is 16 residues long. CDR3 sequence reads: CASRSTGTGGSQPQHF. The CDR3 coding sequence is TGTGCCAGCAGATCGACTGGGACAGGGGGTTCTCAGCCCCAGCATTTT.

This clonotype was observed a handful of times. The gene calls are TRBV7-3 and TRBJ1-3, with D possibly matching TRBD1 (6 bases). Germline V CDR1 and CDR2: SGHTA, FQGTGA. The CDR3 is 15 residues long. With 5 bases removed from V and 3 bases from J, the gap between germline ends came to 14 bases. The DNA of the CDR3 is TGTGCCAGCAGCGCCACCGGGACAAGTGGAAACACCATATATTTT. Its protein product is CASSATGTSGNTIYF.

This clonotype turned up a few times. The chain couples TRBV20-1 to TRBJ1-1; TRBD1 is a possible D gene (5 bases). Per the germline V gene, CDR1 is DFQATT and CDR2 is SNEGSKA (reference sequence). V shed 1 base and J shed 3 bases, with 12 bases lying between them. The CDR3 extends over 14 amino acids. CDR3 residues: CSARGVRGDTEAFF. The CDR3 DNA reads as TGCAGTGCTAGAGGAGTCCGGGGGGACACTGAAGCTTTCTTT.

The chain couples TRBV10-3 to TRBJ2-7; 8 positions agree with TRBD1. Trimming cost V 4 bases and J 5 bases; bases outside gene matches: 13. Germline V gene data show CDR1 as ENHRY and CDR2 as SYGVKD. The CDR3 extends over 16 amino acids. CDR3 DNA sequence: TGTGCCATCAGTGGATTCAATGGGCAGGGGGCGAACGAGCAGTACGTC. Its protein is CAISGFNGQGANEQYV.

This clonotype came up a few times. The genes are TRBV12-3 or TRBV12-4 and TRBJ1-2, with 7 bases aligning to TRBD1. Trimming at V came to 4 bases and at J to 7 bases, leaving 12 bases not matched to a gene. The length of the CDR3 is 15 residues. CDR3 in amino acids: CASSSQTGSGLGYTF. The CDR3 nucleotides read TGTGCCAGCAGTTCCCAGACAGGGTCTGGCCTTGGCTACACCTTC.

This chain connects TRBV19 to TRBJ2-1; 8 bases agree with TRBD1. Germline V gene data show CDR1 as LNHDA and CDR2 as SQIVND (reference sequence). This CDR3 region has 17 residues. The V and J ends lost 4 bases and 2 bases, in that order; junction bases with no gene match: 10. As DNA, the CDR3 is TGTGCCAGTAGTAAGGGGATGGGACAGGCCCCCTACAATGAGCAGTTCTTC. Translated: CASSKGMGQAPYNEQFF.

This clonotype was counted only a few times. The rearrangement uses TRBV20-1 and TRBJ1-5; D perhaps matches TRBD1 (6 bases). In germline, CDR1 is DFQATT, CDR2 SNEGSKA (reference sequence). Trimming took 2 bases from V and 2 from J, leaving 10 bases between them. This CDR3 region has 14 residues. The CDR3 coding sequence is TGCAGTGCTAGACCAGGGGAGGGCAATCAGCCCCAGCATTTT. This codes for CSARPGEGNQPQHF.

The CDR3: CASSERRGLGNQPQHF. The CDR3, as DNA: TGTGCCAGCAGTGAACGACGGGGGCTAGGGAATCAGCCCCAGCATTTT. The chain employs TRBV6-1 and TRBJ1-5, with D maybe TRBD1 (6 bases). The CDR3 sequence is 16 residues long. The V end lost 2 bases, the J end lost 4 bases, and 15 bases lay between the germline ends. The germline V gene has CDR1 MNHNS and CDR2 SASEGT.

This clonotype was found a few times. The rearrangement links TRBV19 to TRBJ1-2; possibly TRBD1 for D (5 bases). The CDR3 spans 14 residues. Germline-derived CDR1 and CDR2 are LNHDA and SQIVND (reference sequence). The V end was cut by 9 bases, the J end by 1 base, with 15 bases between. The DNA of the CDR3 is TGTGCCAGCCATAGGCGGGGGGATAACTATGGCTACACCTTC. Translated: CASHRRGDNYGYTF.

The CDR3 loop reads CATSGGTSGNEQFF. The DNA for the CDR3 is TGTGCCACCAGCGGAGGGACTAGCGGCAATGAGCAGTTCTTC. V usage is TRBV15 and J usage is TRBJ2-1; TRBD2 agrees at 11 bases. Germline CDR1 reads LNHNV; CDR2 reads YYDKDF (reference sequence). Trimming removed 5 bases from V and 6 bases from J; junction bases left unmatched: 3. The CDR3 is 14 amino acids.

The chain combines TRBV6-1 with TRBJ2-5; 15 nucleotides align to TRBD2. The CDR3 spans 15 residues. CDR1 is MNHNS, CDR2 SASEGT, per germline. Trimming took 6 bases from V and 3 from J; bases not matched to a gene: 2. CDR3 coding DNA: TGTGCCAGCAGGGGACTAGCGGGAGGAAAAGAGACCCAGTACTTC. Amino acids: CASRGLAGGKETQYF.